A single TCR beta chain is shown here with its context. The germline gives CDR1 SGHDT, CDR2 YYEEEE. This CDR3 comprises 13 residues. The germline V and J ends were trimmed by 4 bases and 6 bases, with 13 bases remaining between them. Time point noted: newly diagnosed GD, antithyroid drugs for less than 3 months. PBMC-derived RNA was used for the TCR library. This record belongs to a study of regulatory T cells in long-lasting Graves disease. Arm-PCR of CDR3 regions and iRepertoire HTBI primers were the basis on which TCR beta libraries were built. MiXCR was run by TCRdb on the multiplex PCR reads, yielding one entry per CDR3 protein. The sample includes 530,000 or so distinct CDR3 sequences, 15% to 20% of them seen just once. This sample was also put to use in a study of T cells in Graves' hyperthyroidism and ophthalmopathy. As reported in that work: Investigators excluded patients with uncontrolled infection, other autoimmune disease, pregnancy or lactation.

The chain recombines TRBV5-6 with TRBJ1-1, with no clear D. This specimen consisted of peripheral blood mononuclear cells (PBMCs), obtained at new diagnosis, from a patient treated with antithyroid drugs. The sequence was obtained from a man aged 18-30 years with Graves disease. The DNA of the CDR3 is TGTGCCAGCAGCCGGGGTGAAGGAGCTGAAGCTTTCTTT. Translating gives CASSRGEGAEAFF.